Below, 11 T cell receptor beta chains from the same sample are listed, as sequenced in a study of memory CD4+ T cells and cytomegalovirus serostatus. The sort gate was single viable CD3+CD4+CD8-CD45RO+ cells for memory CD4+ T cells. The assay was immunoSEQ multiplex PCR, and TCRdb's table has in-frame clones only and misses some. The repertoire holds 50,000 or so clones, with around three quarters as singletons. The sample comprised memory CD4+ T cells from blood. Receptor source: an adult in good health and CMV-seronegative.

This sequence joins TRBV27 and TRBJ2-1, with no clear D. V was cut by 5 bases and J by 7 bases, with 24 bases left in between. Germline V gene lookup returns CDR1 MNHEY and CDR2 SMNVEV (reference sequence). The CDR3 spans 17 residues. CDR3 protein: CASSRLLGPISANEQFF. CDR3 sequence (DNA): TGTGCCAGCAGTCGGCTCCTCGGACCGATCTCCGCGAATGAGCAGTTCTTC.

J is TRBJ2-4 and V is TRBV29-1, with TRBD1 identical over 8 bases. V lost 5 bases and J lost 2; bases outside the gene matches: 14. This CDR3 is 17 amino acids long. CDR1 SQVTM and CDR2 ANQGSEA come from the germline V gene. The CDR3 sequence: CSVLSDRGWNTKNIQYF. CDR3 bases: TGCAGCGTTCTCTCTGACAGGGGCTGGAATACCAAAAACATTCAGTACTTC.

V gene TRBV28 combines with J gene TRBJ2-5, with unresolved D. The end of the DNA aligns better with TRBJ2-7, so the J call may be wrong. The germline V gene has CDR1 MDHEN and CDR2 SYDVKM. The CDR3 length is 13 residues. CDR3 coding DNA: TGTGCCAGCAGTTTGGTGACCTCCTACGAGCAGTACTTC. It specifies CASSLVTSYEQYF.

CDR3 DNA sequence: TGTGCCAGCAGCACGGGGGACAGGGTGAATTCACCCCTCCACTTT. Translation: CASSTGDRVNSPLHF. The rearrangement links TRBV11-2 to TRBJ1-6; TRBD1 aligns across 9 bases. V dropped 5 bases and J dropped 7; count of bases not matched to a gene: 6. The CDR3 length is 15 residues. The germline V gene has CDR1 SGHAT and CDR2 FQNNGV.

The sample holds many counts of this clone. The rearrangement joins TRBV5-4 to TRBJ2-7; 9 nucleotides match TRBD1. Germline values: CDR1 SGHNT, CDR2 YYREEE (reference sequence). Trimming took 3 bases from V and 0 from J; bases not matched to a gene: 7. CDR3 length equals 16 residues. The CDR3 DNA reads TGTGCCAGCAGCTCTGGGGGGGACAGGGTCTCCTACGAGCAGTACTTC. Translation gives CASSSGGDRVSYEQYF.

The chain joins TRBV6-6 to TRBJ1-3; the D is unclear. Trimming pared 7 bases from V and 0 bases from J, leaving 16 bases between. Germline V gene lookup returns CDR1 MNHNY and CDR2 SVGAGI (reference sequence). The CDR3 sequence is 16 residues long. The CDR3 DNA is TGTGCCAGCACCTTCTCCCAGAGACACTCTGGAAACACCATATATTTT. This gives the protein CASTFSQRHSGNTIYF.

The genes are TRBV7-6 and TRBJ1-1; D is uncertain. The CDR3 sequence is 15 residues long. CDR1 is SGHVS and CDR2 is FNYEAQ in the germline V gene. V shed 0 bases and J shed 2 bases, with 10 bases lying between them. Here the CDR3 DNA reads TGTGCCAGCAGCTTAGCGCGCGGGGTTAACACTGAAGCTTTCTTT. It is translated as CASSLARGVNTEAFF. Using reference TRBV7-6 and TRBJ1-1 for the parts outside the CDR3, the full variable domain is GAGVSQSPRYKVTKRGQDVALRCDPISGHVSLYWYRQALGQGPEFLTYFNYEAQQDKSGLPNDRFSAERPEGSISTLTIQRTEQRDSAMYRCASSLARGVNTEAFFGQGTRLTVV.

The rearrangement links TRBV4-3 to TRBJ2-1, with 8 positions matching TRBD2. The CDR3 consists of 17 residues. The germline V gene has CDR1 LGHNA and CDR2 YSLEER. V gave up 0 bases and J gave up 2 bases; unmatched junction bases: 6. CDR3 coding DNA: TGCGCCAGCAGCCAAGAAACAGCGGGAGTCCCCTACAATGAGCAGTTCTTC. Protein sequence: CASSQETAGVPYNEQFF.

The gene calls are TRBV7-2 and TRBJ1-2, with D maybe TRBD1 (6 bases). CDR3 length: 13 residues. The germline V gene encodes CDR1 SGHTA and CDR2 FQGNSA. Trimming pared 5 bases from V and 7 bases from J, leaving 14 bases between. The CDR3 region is CASSPLGGAGYTF. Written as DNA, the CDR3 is TGTGCCAGCAGCCCCCTAGGGGGTGCTGGCTACACCTTC.

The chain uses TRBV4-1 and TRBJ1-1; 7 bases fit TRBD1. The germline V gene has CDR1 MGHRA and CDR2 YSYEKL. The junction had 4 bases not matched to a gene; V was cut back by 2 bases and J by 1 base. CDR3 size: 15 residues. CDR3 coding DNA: TGCGCCAGCAGCCAAACACAGGGGACGAACACTGAAGCTTTCTTT. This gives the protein CASSQTQGTNTEAFF.

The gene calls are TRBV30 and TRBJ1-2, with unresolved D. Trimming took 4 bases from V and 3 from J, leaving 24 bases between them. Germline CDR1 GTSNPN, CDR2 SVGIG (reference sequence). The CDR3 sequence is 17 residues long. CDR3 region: CAWNLSSTAPWDYGYTF. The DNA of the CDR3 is TGTGCCTGGAATTTATCCTCGACGGCCCCCTGGGACTATGGCTACACCTTC.